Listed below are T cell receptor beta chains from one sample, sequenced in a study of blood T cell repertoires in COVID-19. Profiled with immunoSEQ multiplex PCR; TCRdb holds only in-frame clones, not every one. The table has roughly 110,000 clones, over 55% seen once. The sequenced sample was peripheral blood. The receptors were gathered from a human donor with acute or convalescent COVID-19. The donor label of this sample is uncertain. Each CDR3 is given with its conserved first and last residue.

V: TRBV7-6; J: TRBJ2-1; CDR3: CASSSSNEQFF
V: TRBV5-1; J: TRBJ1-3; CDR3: CASSLSGTGNTIYF
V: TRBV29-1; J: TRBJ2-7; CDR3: CSVHRGSYEQYF
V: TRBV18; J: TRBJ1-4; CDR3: CASSPTEYGKLFF
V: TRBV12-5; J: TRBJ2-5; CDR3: CASGLIPLGGFAETQYF
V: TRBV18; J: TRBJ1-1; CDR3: CASSPLTDNMNTEAFF
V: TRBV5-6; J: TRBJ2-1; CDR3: CASSLRDSGIF
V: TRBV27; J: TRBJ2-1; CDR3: CASSPGQGLGEQFF
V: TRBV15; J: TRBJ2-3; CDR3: CATSGTGVGGTQYF
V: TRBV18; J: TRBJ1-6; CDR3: CASSAQGGLLLDSPLHF
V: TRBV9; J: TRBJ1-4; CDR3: CASSGSPSGNEKLFF
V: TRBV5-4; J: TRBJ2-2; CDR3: CASSLRGSGELFF
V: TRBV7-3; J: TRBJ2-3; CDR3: CASSSTGTTDTQYF